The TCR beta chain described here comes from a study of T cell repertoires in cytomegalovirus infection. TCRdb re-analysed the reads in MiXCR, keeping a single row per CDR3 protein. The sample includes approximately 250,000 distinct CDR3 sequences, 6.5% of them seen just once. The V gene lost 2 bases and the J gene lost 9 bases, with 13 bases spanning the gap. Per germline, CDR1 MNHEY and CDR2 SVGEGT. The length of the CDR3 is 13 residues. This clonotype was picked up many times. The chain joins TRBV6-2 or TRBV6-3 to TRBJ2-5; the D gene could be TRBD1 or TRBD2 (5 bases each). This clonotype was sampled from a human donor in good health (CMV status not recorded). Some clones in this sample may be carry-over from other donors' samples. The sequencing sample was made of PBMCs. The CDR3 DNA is TGTGCCAGCAGTTACGCAGGGCCCGGGGCCCAGTACTTC. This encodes CASSYAGPGAQYF.